One T cell receptor (beta chain) is described in this entry. Its antigen is still unknown. No base quality values were provided; no much bigger clone lies one nucleotide off. V is cut by 2 bases and J by 5 bases, and the space between the germline ends is 9 bases. Based on the germline V gene, the CDR1 and CDR2 sequences are ENHRY and SYGVKD. Taken from cysteine to phenylalanine, the CDR3 has 13 residues. Only CDR3 DNA is held: 39 bases, read in frame from base 1. This record belongs to a study of CD8 T cells in Susac syndrome (dated by TCRdb to between 2018 and 2020). Regarding the research as a whole: Of the Susac syndrome patients who were sequenced, fewer than ten were in clinical remission while six had clinically active disease. At blood withdrawal, Susac syndrome patients were therapy-naive, treated with corticosteroids (with IVIg additionally given to some), or treated with IVIg alone. Whether CD8+ T cell activation and differentiation in Susac syndrome was antigen driven was tested using repertoire sequencing. Overall study results and their limits: No clonal expansion was detected in the CD4+ T cell repertoire of Susac syndrome patients. The number of individuals in the TCR sequencing and HLA analysis was recognized as being relatively small.

RNA was extracted with the RNeasy kit and about 0.5 to 1 ug was reverse transcribed using random hexamers. The immunoSEQ multiplex PCR assay, which covers 54 Vbeta and 13 Jbeta segments, was used to amplify TCR beta CDR3 regions. To correct PCR amplification bias, a synthetic template baseline was used for both primer optimization and computational correction. The original pipeline was this. Only productive sequences were kept, with reads annotated to V, D and J genes according to IMGT and analyzed in immunoSEQ Analyzer. Clonality was computed as one minus Shannon entropy normalized by log2 of the number of productive unique sequences. For each patient and control, public and private clones were evaluated within the 100 most prevalent clones. A clone was defined as Susac-specific if it was absent from the healthy and MS cohorts, from about 1,100 published viral clones and from other ImmuneACCESS disease sequences. TCRdb redid the processing of the public reads, applying fastp at Q25 and MiXCR, and retained in-frame beta chains. Under each unique CDR3 protein, matching rows form one entry showing the most common genes and DNA. Here the V and J calls rest on TCRdb's processing, not on the authors' analysis. This sample lists under 200,000 distinct CDR3 sequences; 94% were detected once. The ten largest clonotypes hold roughly 0.12% of the sample.

High-throughput TCR beta sequencing profiled peripheral blood CD8+ and CD4+ T cells from healthy donors, Susac syndrome patients and multiple sclerosis patients. Susac syndrome patients met recently defined diagnostic criteria for definite or probable disease. CD8+ TEMRA cells were enriched by FACS, while bulk CD8+ and CD4+ T cells were purified by magnetic negative isolation. Blood was collected in EDTA tubes and processed within 24 hours, with PBMCs isolated through density gradient centrifugation. PBMCs intended for TCR sequencing were frozen in liquid nitrogen and were later thawed in a 37 degrees C water bath. A purity of at least 90% was achieved for sorted or isolated CD4+, CD8+ and CD8+ TEMRA cells.

The specimen was CD4+ T cells from PBMCs. The sequence was obtained from a human donor with Susac syndrome. This chain joins TRBV10-3 to TRBJ1-2; TRBD1 is a weak D gene call, 5 bases matching. In nucleotide form, the sequence is TGTGCCATCAGTGAGGGACAAAAATATGGCTACACCTTC. Its product reads: CAISEGQKYGYTF.